The sample holds many counts of the clone carrying this TCR beta chain. With TRAV- and TRBV-specific primers, first-strand cDNA was made, covering the alpha and beta chains. TCRs were amplified for roughly 20 PCR cycles with a constant-region primer and V-primer adapter. MiXCR, run by TCRdb on the reads, gives a single entry per CDR3 protein. This table holds tens of thousands of distinct CDR3 sequences, over 15% found once. The sample comes from a study of low-dose radiotherapy and immunotherapy resistance in tumors. Sample time point: before trial treatment. Those who qualified had advanced solid tumors (lacking tumor-infiltrating lymphocytes). The length of the CDR3 is 15 residues. Germline values: CDR1 LNHDA, CDR2 SQIVND (reference sequence). V shed 5 bases and J shed 5 bases, with 15 bases lying between them.

This chain joins TRBV19 and TRBJ2-2; D is tentatively TRBD1 or TRBD2 (5 bases each). The sample consisted of PBMCs, taken before treatment. The clonotype was recovered from a male donor with prostate cancer. In DNA form, the CDR3 reads TGTGCCAGTAGTGCCCACGGGGCTGAGACCGGGGAGCTGTTTTTT. Translated, it gives CASSAHGAETGELFF.